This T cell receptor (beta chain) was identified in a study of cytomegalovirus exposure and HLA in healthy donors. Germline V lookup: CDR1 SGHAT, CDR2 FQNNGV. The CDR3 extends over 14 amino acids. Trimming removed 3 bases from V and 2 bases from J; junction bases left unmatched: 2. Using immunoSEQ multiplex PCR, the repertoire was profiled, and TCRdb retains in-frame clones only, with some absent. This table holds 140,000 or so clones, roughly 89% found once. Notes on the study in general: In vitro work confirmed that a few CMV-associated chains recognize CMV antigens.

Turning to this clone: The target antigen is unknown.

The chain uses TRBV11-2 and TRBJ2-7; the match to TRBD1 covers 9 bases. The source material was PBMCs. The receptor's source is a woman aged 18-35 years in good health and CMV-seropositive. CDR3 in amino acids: CASSFRDRAYEQYF. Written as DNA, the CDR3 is TGTGCCAGCAGCTTCCGGGACAGGGCCTACGAGCAGTACTTC.